This paragraph covers one TCR beta chain sequence. The antigen this receptor binds is unknown. Base-call qualities are not available, and no considerably larger clone is one nucleotide away. The data were taken from a study of immune characterization of retroperitoneal liposarcoma (dated by TCRdb to about 2019). The protocol used for the library was PCR. The sequencer was a NextSeq 500. TCRdb handled the public reads itself, with Q25 trimming in fastp and clone calling in MiXCR, and kept productive beta chains. Entries that share a CDR3 protein sequence are merged under the most common genes and DNA. Present in this sample are 2,000 to 2,500 distinct CDR3 sequences, 40% to 50% of which were seen just once. The ten largest clones represent 18% of the sample. The CDR3 starts with the cysteine, ends with the phenylalanine, and has 13 residues. The DNA shown is the 39-base CDR3, in frame from base 1. The V and J ends are trimmed by 6 bases and 6 bases, leaving 14 bases between them. CDR1 and CDR2 are read off the germline V gene (reference sequence) as MNHEY and SMNVEV.

Rearrangement joined TRBV27 to TRBJ1-2; no D segment can be confidently identified. Sample: tumor tissue. This clonotype originated in a male donor with retroperitoneal liposarcoma. The nucleotide sequence is TGTGCCAGCAGCCTGCGCATGAGTGATGGCTACACCTTC. This is translated as CASSLRMSDGYTF.